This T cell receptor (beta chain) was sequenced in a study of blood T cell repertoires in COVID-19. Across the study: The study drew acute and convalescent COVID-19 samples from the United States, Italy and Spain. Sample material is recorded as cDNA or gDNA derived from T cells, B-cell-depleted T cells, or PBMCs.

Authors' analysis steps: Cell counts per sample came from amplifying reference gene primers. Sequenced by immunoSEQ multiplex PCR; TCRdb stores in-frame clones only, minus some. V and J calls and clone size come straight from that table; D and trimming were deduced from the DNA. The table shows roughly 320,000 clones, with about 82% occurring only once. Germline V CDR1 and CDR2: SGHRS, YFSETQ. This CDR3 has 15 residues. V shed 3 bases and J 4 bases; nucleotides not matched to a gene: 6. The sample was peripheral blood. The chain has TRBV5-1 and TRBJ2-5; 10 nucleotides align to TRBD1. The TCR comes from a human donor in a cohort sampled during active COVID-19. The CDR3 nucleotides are TGCGCCAGCAGCTCGACAGGGGGCTTTTCAGAGACCCAGTACTTC. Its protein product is CASSSTGGFSETQYF.